The clone carrying this T cell receptor (beta chain) was detected many times. This entry belongs to a study of molecular identifiers for immune sequencing clone quantification. CDR1 MNHEY and CDR2 SVGAGI come from the germline V gene. With 6 bases removed from V and 0 bases from J, the gap between germline ends came to 14 bases. The CDR3 length is 15 residues. TCRdb recomputed calls from the PCR reads with MiXCR, one row per CDR3 protein. Of around 470,000 distinct CDR3 sequences detected, over 20% appear once; the ten largest clones hold about 0.78%. The receptor comes from a human donor in good health. Some libraries in this study had Jurkat cell RNA spiked in. Sequenced sample: naive CD8+ T cells from blood, with Jurkat cell RNA spiked in. Subset indicated: FACS-sorted CD8+CD4-CCR7+CD45RA+ naive T cells. This chain joins TRBV6-5 and TRBJ2-5; D is possibly TRBD1 (5 bases). The CDR3 sequence: CASSLTVLYQETQYF. CDR3 DNA sequence: TGTGCCAGCAGCCTGACAGTCTTGTACCAAGAGACCCAGTACTTC.